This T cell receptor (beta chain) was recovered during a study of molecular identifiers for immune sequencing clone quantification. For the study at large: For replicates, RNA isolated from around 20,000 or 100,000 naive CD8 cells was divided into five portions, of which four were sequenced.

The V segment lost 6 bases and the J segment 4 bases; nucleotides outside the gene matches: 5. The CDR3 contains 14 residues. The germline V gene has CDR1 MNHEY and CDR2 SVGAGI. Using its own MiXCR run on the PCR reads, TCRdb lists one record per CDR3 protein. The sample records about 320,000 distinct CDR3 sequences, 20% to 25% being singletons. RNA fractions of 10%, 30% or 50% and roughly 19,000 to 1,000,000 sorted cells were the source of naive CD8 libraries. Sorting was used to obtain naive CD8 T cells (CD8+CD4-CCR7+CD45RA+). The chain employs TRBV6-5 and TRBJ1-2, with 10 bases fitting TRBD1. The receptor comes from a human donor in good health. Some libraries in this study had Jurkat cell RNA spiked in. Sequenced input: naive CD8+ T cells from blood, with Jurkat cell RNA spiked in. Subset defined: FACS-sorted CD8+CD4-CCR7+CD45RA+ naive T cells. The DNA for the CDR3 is TGTGCCAGCAGCGGACAGGGGGGAACCTATGGCTACACCTTC. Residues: CASSGQGGTYGYTF.